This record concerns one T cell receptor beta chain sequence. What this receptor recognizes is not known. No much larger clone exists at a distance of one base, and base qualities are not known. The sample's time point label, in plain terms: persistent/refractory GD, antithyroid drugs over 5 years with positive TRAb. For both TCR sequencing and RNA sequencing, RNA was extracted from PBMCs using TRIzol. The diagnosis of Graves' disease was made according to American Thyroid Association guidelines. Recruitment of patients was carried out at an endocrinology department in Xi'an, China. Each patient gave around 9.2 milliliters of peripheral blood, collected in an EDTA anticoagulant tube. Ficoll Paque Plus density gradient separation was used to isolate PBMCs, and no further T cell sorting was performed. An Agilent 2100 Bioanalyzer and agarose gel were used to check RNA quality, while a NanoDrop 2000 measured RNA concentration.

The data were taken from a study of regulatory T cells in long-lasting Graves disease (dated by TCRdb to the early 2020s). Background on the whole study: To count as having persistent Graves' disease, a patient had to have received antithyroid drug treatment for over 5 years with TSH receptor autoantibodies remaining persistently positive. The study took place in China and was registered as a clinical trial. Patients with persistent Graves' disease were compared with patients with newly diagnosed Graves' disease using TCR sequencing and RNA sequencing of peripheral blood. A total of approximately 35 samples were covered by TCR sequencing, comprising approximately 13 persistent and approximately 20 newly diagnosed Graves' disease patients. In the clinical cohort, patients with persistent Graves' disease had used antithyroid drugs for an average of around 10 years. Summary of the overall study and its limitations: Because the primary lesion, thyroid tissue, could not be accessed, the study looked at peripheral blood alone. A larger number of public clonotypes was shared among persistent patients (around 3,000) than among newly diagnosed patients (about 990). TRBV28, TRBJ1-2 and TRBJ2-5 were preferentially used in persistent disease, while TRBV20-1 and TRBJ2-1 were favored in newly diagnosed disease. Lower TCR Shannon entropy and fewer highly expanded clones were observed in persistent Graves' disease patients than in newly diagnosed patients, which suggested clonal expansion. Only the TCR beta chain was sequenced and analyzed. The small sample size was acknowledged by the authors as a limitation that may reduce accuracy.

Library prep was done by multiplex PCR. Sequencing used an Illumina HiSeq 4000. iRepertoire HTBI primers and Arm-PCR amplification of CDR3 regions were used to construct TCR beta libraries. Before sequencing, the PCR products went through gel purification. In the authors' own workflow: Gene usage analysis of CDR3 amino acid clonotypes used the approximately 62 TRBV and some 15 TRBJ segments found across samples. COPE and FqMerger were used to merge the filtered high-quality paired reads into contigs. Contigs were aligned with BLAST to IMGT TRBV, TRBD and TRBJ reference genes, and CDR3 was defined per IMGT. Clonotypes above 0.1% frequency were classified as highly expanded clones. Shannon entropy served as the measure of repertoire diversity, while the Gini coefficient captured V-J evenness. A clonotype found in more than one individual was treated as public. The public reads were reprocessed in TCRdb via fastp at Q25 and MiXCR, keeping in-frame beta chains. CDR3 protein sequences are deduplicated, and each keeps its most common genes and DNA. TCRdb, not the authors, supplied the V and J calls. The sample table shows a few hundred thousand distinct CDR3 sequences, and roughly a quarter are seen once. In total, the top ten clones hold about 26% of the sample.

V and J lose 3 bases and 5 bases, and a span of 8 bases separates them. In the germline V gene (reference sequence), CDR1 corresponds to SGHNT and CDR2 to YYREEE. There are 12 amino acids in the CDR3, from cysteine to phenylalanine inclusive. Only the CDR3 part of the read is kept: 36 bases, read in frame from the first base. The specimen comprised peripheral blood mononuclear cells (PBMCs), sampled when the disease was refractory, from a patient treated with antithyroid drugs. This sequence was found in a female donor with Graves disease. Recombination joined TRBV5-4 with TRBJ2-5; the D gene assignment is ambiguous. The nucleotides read TGTGCCAGCAGCTGGGCCTCGGAGACCCAGTACTTC. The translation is CASSWASETQYF.